The 29 T cell receptor beta chains below come from one sample, sequenced in a study of shared clonotypes between healthy human individuals. TCRdb keeps only in-frame clones here, not all; method: immunoSEQ multiplex PCR. Among fewer than 650,000 clones listed, 60% to 85% were seen once. Sequencing was done on a sample of PBMCs. Receptor source: a woman aged 40-49 years in good health. Some clones in this sample may be carry-over from other donors' samples.

The rearrangement links TRBV5-1 to TRBJ1-1; D gene unclear. The CDR3 extends over 14 amino acids. The germline V gene has CDR1 SGHRS and CDR2 YFSETQ. Trimming left V 1 base short and J 1 base short, with 8 bases between. The DNA for the CDR3 is TGCGCCAGCAGCTTGCGAGCCGGGAACACTGAAGCTTTCTTT. Encoded protein: CASSLRAGNTEAFF.

V gene TRBV19 combines with J gene TRBJ2-3; D ambiguous. The CDR3 runs to 14 residues. In germline, CDR1 is LNHDA, CDR2 SQIVND (reference sequence). Trimming took off 3 bases at V and 0 bases at J, with 7 bases between the two ends. The CDR3 DNA sequence: TGTGCCAGTAGTATCGGCAGAAGCACAGATACGCAGTATTTT. Translation: CASSIGRSTDTQYF.

The chain couples TRBV28 to TRBJ2-6, with a tentative D call TRBD2 (6 bases). Germline CDR1 and CDR2: MDHEN and SYDVKM. CDR3 length: 16 amino acids. V lost 4 bases and J 0 bases, leaving 10 bases between the germline ends. CDR3 in DNA: TGTGCCAGCAGTTCGGGACTGAGCTCTGGGGCCAACGTCCTGACTTTC. Encoded protein: CASSSGLSSGANVLTF.

The chain joins TRBV27 to TRBJ1-5; D possibly corresponds to TRBD1 (5 bases). V was pared by 2 bases and J by 4 bases, with 15 bases between. The CDR3 is 16 residues long. Germline CDR1 is MNHEY and CDR2 is SMNVEV (reference sequence). CDR3 amino acids: CASSLGGGFGNQPQHF. DNA for the CDR3: TGTGCCAGCAGTTTAGGGGGGGGGTTTGGGAATCAGCCCCAGCATTTT.

This clone is a singleton in its sample. The chain combines TRBV5-4 with TRBJ2-5, with TRBD1 as a possible D gene (5 bases). V was shortened by 3 bases and J by 1 base, with 10 bases between the two germline ends. The CDR3 contains 14 residues. CDR1 is SGHNT and CDR2 is YYREEE in the germline V gene (reference sequence). CDR3: CASSSDIPQETQYF. In nucleotides, the CDR3 is TGTGCCAGCAGCTCGGACATCCCCCAAGAGACCCAGTACTTC.

Details on this clone: A far larger clone differs by one base, so this is likely a read error. The chain has TRBV5-4 and TRBJ1-3; TRBD1 might be the D (6 bases). The germline V gene has CDR1 SGHNT and CDR2 YYREEE (reference sequence). This CDR3 is built from 16 residues. The ends were cut back, 3 bases at V and 0 bases at J, with 13 bases in the middle. The CDR3 loop is CASSWGARASGNTIYF. CDR3 bases: TGTGCCAGCAGCTGGGGGGCAAGGGCCTCTGGAAACACCATATATTTT.

On this clone: The junction shows a germline mismatch at one end, possibly a read error. This chain connects TRBV19 to TRBJ1-2, with 8 nucleotides matching TRBD1. CDR1 and CDR2 (germline): LNHDA, SQIVND (reference sequence). The CDR3 covers 14 residues. CDR3 nucleotide sequence: TGTGCCAGTGCCTCGGACAGGGCTAACTATGGCCACACCTTC. It yields the protein CASASDRANYGHTF.

The chain joins TRBV15 to TRBJ1-2, with 10 nucleotides matching TRBD1. CDR3 size: 15 residues. V lost 1 base, J lost 4 bases, and 3 bases stayed unmatched. CDR1 LNHNV and CDR2 YYDKDF come from the germline V gene (reference sequence). CDR3 sequence reads: CATSRGGTGVYGYTF. The CDR3 region has the DNA TGTGCCACCAGCAGAGGGGGGACAGGGGTCTATGGCTACACCTTC.

This clone appeared a few times. Other nucleotide sequences from this sample produce the same CDR3. The rearrangement joins TRBV18 to TRBJ1-5, with TRBD1 identical over 7 bases. The CDR3 is 13 amino acids. J gave up 4 bases and V 3 bases, and 0 bases lay outside the gene matches. Germline V gene lookup returns CDR1 KGHSH and CDR2 LQKENI. The CDR3 DNA reads as TGTGCCAGCTCACCGGACAGGAATCAGCCCCAGCATTTT. It translates to CASSPDRNQPQHF.

The chain carries TRBV5-1 and TRBJ1-1; 8 bases map to TRBD1. This CDR3 has 15 residues. Germline V gives CDR1 SGHRS, CDR2 YFSETQ. Unmatched junction bases numbered 8, after V lost 3 bases and J lost 4 bases. The CDR3 sequence is CASSSPDRGSTEAFF. Here the CDR3 DNA reads TGCGCCAGCAGCTCGCCAGACAGGGGTAGCACTGAAGCTTTCTTT.

This clone was counted a few times. The gene calls are TRBV7-3 and TRBJ2-3; D is perhaps TRBD1 (6 bases). This CDR3 spans 15 amino acids. Germline V CDR1 and CDR2: SGHTA, FQGTGA. Trimming took off 2 bases at V and 2 bases at J, with 11 bases between the two ends. CDR3 sequence (DNA): TGTGCCAGCAGCTTACAGGGGCCAGCCACAGATACGCAGTATTTT. This sequence encodes CASSLQGPATDTQYF. Full variable domain (missing parts from reference TRBV7-3 and TRBJ2-3): GAGVSQTPSNKVTEKGKYVELRCDPISGHTALYWYRQSLGQGPEFLIYFQGTGAADDSGLPNDRFFAVRPEGSVSTLKIQRTERGDSAVYLCASSLQGPATDTQYFGPGTRLTVL.

The chain joins TRBV29-1 to TRBJ1-1; D is uncertain. This CDR3 contains 12 residues. Deletions cut 5 bases from V and 5 bases from J, with 12 bases between. Germline lookup yields CDR1 SQVTM and CDR2 ANQGSEA. CDR3 DNA: TGCAGCGTTTACTTGGGTGGGACTGAAGCTTTCTTT. This gives the protein CSVYLGGTEAFF.

With regard to this clone: Other DNA sequences in the sample encode the same CDR3. The CDR3 region has the DNA TGTGCCAGCAGTGAAGCGGGCTTAAACACTGAAGCTTTCTTT. This sequence encodes CASSEAGLNTEAFF. The chain is built from TRBV2 and TRBJ1-1; no clear D. This CDR3 has 14 amino acids. Germline V gene sequence: CDR1 SNHLY, CDR2 FYNNEI. Trimming took off 0 bases at V and 2 bases at J, with 7 bases between the two ends.

The chain has TRBV7-2 and TRBJ1-5; D gene ambiguous. Germline V CDR1 and CDR2: SGHTA, FQGNSA. V was cut by 1 base and J by 5 bases, with 9 bases left in between. This CDR3 is built from 14 residues. As DNA, the CDR3 is TGTGCCAGCAGCTTAGTCGGTCGCCATCAGCCCCAGCATTTT. As protein: CASSLVGRHQPQHF. The full variable domain, rest sourced from reference TRBV7-2 and TRBJ1-5, is GAGVSQSPSNKVTEKGKDVELRCDPISGHTALYWYRQSLGQGLEFLIYFQGNSAPDKSGLPSDRFSAERTGGSVSTLTIQRTQQEDSAVYLCASSLVGRHQPQHFGDGTRLSIL.

The chain employs TRBV7-2 and TRBJ2-3, with no clear D. Germline CDR1 SGHTA, CDR2 FQGNSA. V dropped 5 bases and J dropped 2 bases, with 17 bases sitting between them. CDR3 length: 16 residues. The CDR3 nucleotides are TGTGCCAGCAGCAAAGGACCCAGCCTCCACACAGATACGCAGTATTTT. Protein sequence: CASSKGPSLHTDTQYF.

This clone has just a few counts. This rearrangement joins TRBV4-2 to TRBJ2-3; no firm D call. CDR1 and CDR2 from the germline V gene are LGHNA and YNFKEQ. The CDR3 extends over 13 amino acids. The V and J ends lost 0 bases and 5 bases respectively, with 6 bases between them. This CDR3 is CASSQDTVDTQYF. In DNA form, the CDR3 reads TGTGCCAGCAGCCAAGATACCGTAGATACGCAGTATTTT.

The chain is built from TRBV6-6 and TRBJ2-1; tentatively, D is TRBD2 (6 bases). The CDR3 loop spans 13 amino acids. Germline CDR1 MNHNY, CDR2 SVGAGI (reference sequence). Trimming stripped 8 bases from V and 7 bases from J, with 15 bases between. The CDR3, as DNA: TGTGCCAGCGGATCTCTAGCGCCTAATGAGCAGTTCTTC. Translated, it gives CASGSLAPNEQFF.

To note about this clone: At one end the junction does not follow the germline gene, possibly because of a read error. This chain connects TRBV10-3 to TRBJ1-1, with 7 bases lining up with TRBD1. This CDR3 has 13 amino acids. Per germline, CDR1 ENHRY and CDR2 SYGVKD. The chain's CDR3 is CTIATGSDTEAFF. The CDR3 coding sequence is TGTACCATAGCGACAGGGAGTGACACTGAAGCTTTCTTT.

The rearrangement uses TRBV10-3 and TRBJ2-3, with TRBD2 matching 8 bases. CDR3 length equals 16 residues. After removal of 0 bases from V and 4 bases from J, the junction contained 6 bases not matched to a gene. The germline gives CDR1 ENHRY, CDR2 SYGVKD. Written as DNA, the CDR3 is TGTGCCATCAGTGAGTCGTTCGGGAGGGTCGCAGATACGCAGTATTTT. This translates into CAISESFGRVADTQYF.

This clone was counted once. The chain employs TRBV18 and TRBJ2-1; TRBD1 aligns across 7 bases. The CDR3 has 16 amino acids. J was trimmed by 5 bases and V by 0 bases; bases with no gene match: 7. Germline values: CDR1 KGHSH, CDR2 LQKENI. CDR3 sequence (DNA): TGTGCCAGCTCACCACCGGGACAGCCAAAAGACAATGAGCAGTTCTTC. Translating gives CASSPPGQPKDNEQFF.

This clone was counted only a few times. The sample holds other DNA sequences that translate to the same CDR3. CDR3 in DNA: TGTGCCAGCAGCCAAGATCGGGTCGGCTACACCTTC. Its translation: CASSQDRVGYTF. The chain couples TRBV14 to TRBJ1-2; D gene ambiguous. This CDR3 is 12 amino acids long. The germline V gene has CDR1 SGHDN and CDR2 FVKESK. V was cut by 0 bases and J by 8 bases, with 7 bases left in between. The entire variable domain, with the rest obtained from reference TRBV14 and TRBJ1-2, is as follows: EAGVTQFPSHSVIEKGQTVTLRCDPISGHDNLYWYRRVMGKEIKFLLHFVKESKQDESGMPNNRFLAERTGGTYSTLKVQPAELEDSGVYFCASSQDRVGYTFGSGTRLTVV.

J is TRBJ2-3 and V is TRBV28, with 11 bases lining up with TRBD2. Trimming removed 11 bases from V and 6 bases from J; junction bases left unmatched: 7. Germline V gene lookup returns CDR1 MDHEN and CDR2 SYDVKM. The CDR3 runs 13 residues. DNA of the CDR3: TGTGCCGGTACTAGCGGGAGTTGGGATACGCAGTATTTT. Protein: CAGTSGSWDTQYF. Full variable domain (remainder filled in from reference TRBV28 and TRBJ2-3): DVKVTQSSRYLVKRTGEKVFLECVQDMDHENMFWYRQDPGLGLRLIYFSYDVKMKEKGDIPEGYSVSREKKERFSLILESASTNQTSMYLCAGTSGSWDTQYFGPGTRLTVL.

The rearrangement links TRBV27 to TRBJ1-4, with D hard to call. Trimming removed 6 bases from V and 7 bases from J, with 12 bases in between. Germline V gives CDR1 MNHEY, CDR2 SMNVEV (reference sequence). The CDR3 contains 13 residues. The CDR3 DNA follows: TGTGCCAGCAGGGGTGGACCAAGTGAAAAACTGTTTTTT. It encodes CASRGGPSEKLFF.

In regard to this clone: One end of the junction varies from germline; a read error may be responsible. V gene TRBV19 combines with J gene TRBJ2-7; 7 nucleotides match TRBD2. CDR1 LNHDA and CDR2 SQIVND come from the germline V gene (reference sequence). The CDR3 extends over 16 amino acids. This CDR3 is CASSSPGVAGSCEQYF. CDR3 nucleotide sequence: TGTGCCAGTAGTTCCCCCGGGGTAGCGGGTTCCTGCGAGCAGTACTTC. Full variable domain (outside the CDR3, taken from reference TRBV19 and TRBJ2-7): DGGITQSPKYLFRKEGQNVTLSCEQNLNHDAMYWYRQDPGQGLRLIYYSQIVNDFQKGDIAEGYSVSREKKESFPLTVTSAQKNPTAFYLCASSSPGVAGSCEQYFGPGTRLTVT.

The gene calls are TRBV28 and TRBJ1-6; 9 bases map to TRBD1. CDR3 length equals 15 residues. V trimming: 4 bases; J trimming: 9 bases; junction bases outside the gene matches: 7. Germline V gives CDR1 MDHEN, CDR2 SYDVKM. CDR3 region: CASSSADRGASPLHF. DNA for the CDR3: TGTGCCAGCAGTTCCGCGGACAGGGGTGCTTCACCCCTCCACTTT. The full variable domain, completed using reference TRBV28 and TRBJ1-6, is DVKVTQSSRYLVKRTGEKVFLECVQDMDHENMFWYRQDPGLGLRLIYFSYDVKMKEKGDIPEGYSVSREKKERFSLILESASTNQTSMYLCASSSADRGASPLHFGNGTRLTVT.

V is TRBV19 and J is TRBJ1-2; 8 bases map to TRBD1. V lost 5 bases and J lost 8; bases outside the gene matches: 10. There are 14 residues in the CDR3. The germline CDR1 and CDR2 sequences are LNHDA and SQIVND (reference sequence). Here the CDR3 DNA reads TGTGCCAGTAGTCCGTCGGACAGGGCCAGGGGCTACACCTTC. Protein: CASSPSDRARGYTF.

The chain carries TRBV9 and TRBJ1-5; 8 bases are a match to TRBD1. The CDR3 covers 21 residues. Unmatched junction bases numbered 21, after V lost 4 bases and J lost 0 bases. Germline V gene data show CDR1 as SGDLS and CDR2 as YYNGEE. CDR3 amino acids: CASSLYIDWTGTVYSNQPQHF. The CDR3 DNA is TGTGCCAGCAGCCTGTACATTGATTGGACAGGGACTGTGTATAGCAATCAGCCCCAGCATTTT.

V is TRBV4-1 and J is TRBJ1-1; D might be TRBD1 (6 bases). Trimming shortened V by 4 bases and J by 1 base, and 10 bases separated the two germline ends. In germline, CDR1 is MGHRA, CDR2 YSYEKL. The CDR3 sequence is 14 residues long. The CDR3 DNA reads TGCGCCAGCAGCCGGAACAGGGAGAACACTGAAGCTTTCTTT. Translation gives CASSRNRENTEAFF.

This clone showed up just once. The rearrangement joins TRBV7-9 to TRBJ2-1; the match to TRBD2 covers 12 bases. V shed 5 bases, J shed 7 bases, and the junction held 15 bases outside the gene matches. This CDR3 has 18 amino acids. Germline CDR1 SEHNR, CDR2 FQNEAQ (reference sequence). CDR3 amino acids: CASSPPPTSGRRFNEQFF. DNA of the CDR3: TGTGCCAGCAGCCCCCCCCCTACTAGCGGGAGGCGGTTTAATGAGCAGTTCTTC.